These T cell receptor beta chains were read from a single sample in a study of T cell repertoires in cytomegalovirus infection. Each CDR3 protein gets one entry after TCRdb re-called the reads with MiXCR. This repertoire shows under 250,000 distinct CDR3 sequences, 9% to 15% found once; its top ten account for 1.5% to 2%. The specimen sequenced was PBMCs. Every receptor here comes from a human donor in good health (CMV status not recorded). Some clones in this sample may be carry-over from other donors' samples. CDR3s include the opening cysteine and the closing phenylalanine or tryptophan. D genes are given only for firm matches. Only part of the rows carry a size: once, few, many, or a class if the clone is expanded.

V gene	CDR3 length	J gene	clone size	D gene	CDR3 protein	CDR3 DNA
TRBV24-1	16	TRBJ2-3	NA	TRBD1	CATSDETGGGTDTQYF	TGTGCCACCAGTGATGAGACAGGGGGTGGCACAGATACGCAGTATTTT
TRBV24-1	14	TRBJ2-1	many	NA	CATSGTAGYNEQFF	TGTGCCACCAGTGGGACAGCTGGCTACAATGAGCAGTTCTTC
TRBV11-2	10	TRBJ2-1	many	NA	CASSLAEQFF	TGTGCCAGCAGCTTAGCTGAGCAGTTCTTC
TRBV20-1	14	TRBJ1-2	few	NA	CSARAGALNYGYTF	TGCAGTGCTAGAGCGGGGGCCCTAAACTATGGCTACACCTTC
TRBV12-3/TRBV12-4	15	TRBJ2-2	many	NA	CASSPRQGNTGELFF	TGTGCCAGCAGCCCACGCCAGGGTAACACCGGGGAGCTGTTTTTT
TRBV7-2	14	TRBJ2-1	many	TRBD2	CASSSALAGNEQFF	TGTGCCAGCAGCTCTGCCCTAGCGGGCAATGAGCAGTTCTTC
TRBV6-5	15	TRBJ2-7	NA	TRBD2	CASSLGLAVAYEQYF	TGTGCCAGCAGCCTGGGACTAGCGGTGGCCTACGAGCAGTACTTC
TRBV20-1	15	TRBJ1-3	NA	TRBD1	CSASGDRVRENTIYF	TGCAGTGCTAGTGGGGACAGGGTTCGCGAAAACACCATATATTTT
TRBV2	11	TRBJ2-3	NA	NA	CASSEGYTQYF	TGTGCCAGCAGTGAAGGCTATACGCAGTATTTT
TRBV6-2/TRBV6-3	15	TRBJ2-5	many	TRBD2	CASSSSGIIQETQYF	TGTGCCAGCAGTTCTAGCGGGATTATCCAAGAGACCCAGTACTTC
TRBV7-2	13	TRBJ2-5	many	NA	CASSFGRVETQYF	TGTGCCAGCAGCTTTGGCAGGGTGGAGACCCAGTACTTC
TRBV18	18	TRBJ2-2	NA	NA	CASSPTRSNSANTGELFF	TGTGCCAGCTCACCCACCCGAAGTAATAGCGCGAACACCGGGGAGCTGTTTTTT
TRBV20-1	12	TRBJ2-3	few	NA	CSARMSTDTQYF	TGCAGTGCTAGAATGAGCACAGATACGCAGTATTTT
TRBV5-4	19	TRBJ2-3	few	TRBD2	CASSPVPTSGRARTDTQYF	TGTGCCAGCAGCCCGGTCCCCACTAGCGGGAGGGCCAGGACAGATACGCAGTATTTT
TRBV20-1	14	TRBJ2-2	few	NA	CSAKVQGNTGELFF	TGCAGTGCTAAAGTCCAGGGGAACACCGGGGAGCTGTTTTTT
TRBV12-3/TRBV12-4	15	TRBJ1-1	many	TRBD1	CASMGPWDRYTEAFF	TGTGCCAGCATGGGCCCATGGGACAGATACACTGAAGCTTTCTTT
TRBV7-9	14	TRBJ1-3	many	NA	CASTHDIAGNTIYF	TGTGCCAGCACCCACGACATAGCTGGAAACACCATATATTTT
TRBV2	15	TRBJ2-1	NA	NA	CASRAGVASYNEQFF	TGTGCCAGCAGGGCCGGGGTAGCGAGCTACAATGAGCAGTTCTTC
TRBV20-1	14	TRBJ2-3	few	NA	CSADKEPLGDTQYF	TGCAGTGCCGACAAGGAGCCCCTCGGGGATACGCAGTATTTT
TRBV11-3	15	TRBJ2-1	many	NA	CASSPRGRSYNEQFF	TGTGCCAGCAGCCCAAGAGGGCGGTCCTACAATGAGCAGTTCTTC
TRBV6-1	20	TRBJ1-6	NA	NA	CASSEAGRQFPSSYNSPLHF	TGTGCCAGCAGTGAAGCCGGAAGACAGTTCCCGAGCTCCTATAATTCACCCCTCCACTTT
TRBV12-3/TRBV12-4	17	TRBJ2-5	many	TRBD2	CASSLAGREGPQETQYF	TGTGCCAGCAGTTTGGCGGGGCGGGAGGGCCCCCAAGAGACCCAGTACTTC
TRBV7-2	14	TRBJ1-2	many	TRBD1	CASSLDRDSWGYTF	TGTGCCAGCAGCTTAGACCGGGACAGCTGGGGCTACACCTTC
TRBV5-1	14	TRBJ2-3	once	TRBD2	CASRGGGSTDTQYF	TGCGCCAGCCGTGGCGGGGGGAGCACAGATACGCAGTATTTT
TRBV2	14	TRBJ2-5	NA	NA	CARNQATVQETQYF	TGTGCCAGGAATCAGGCGACAGTCCAAGAGACCCAGTACTTC
TRBV29-1	13	TRBJ2-7	NA	TRBD2	CSGSSGRGYEQYF	TGCAGCGGCTCTAGCGGGAGGGGATACGAGCAGTACTTC
TRBV7-2	14	TRBJ2-7	many	NA	CASTPGGGFYEQYF	TGTGCCAGCACCCCAGGGGGGGGGTTCTACGAGCAGTACTTC
TRBV6-2/TRBV6-3	13	TRBJ2-3	NA	TRBD2	CASLRAGPDTQYF	TGTGCCAGCTTGCGAGCGGGACCAGATACGCAGTATTTT
TRBV7-9	15	TRBJ2-2	NA	NA	CASSLGASHTGELFF	TGTGCCAGCAGCTTAGGGGCCTCACACACCGGGGAGCTGTTTTTT
TRBV7-9	14	TRBJ2-4	NA	TRBD1	CASRPGQGPNIQYF	TGTGCCAGCAGACCGGGACAGGGGCCAAACATTCAGTACTTC
TRBV28	14	TRBJ2-1	many	NA	CASSPSSAYNEQFF	TGTGCCAGCAGCCCTAGTAGCGCCTACAATGAGCAGTTCTTC
TRBV7-2	14	TRBJ2-1	many	NA	CASSPMASTNEQFF	TGTGCCAGCAGCCCAATGGCTTCGACCAATGAGCAGTTCTTC
TRBV7-8	17	TRBJ1-1	few	TRBD1	CASSSGTGAVVNTEAFF	TGTGCCAGCAGCTCCGGGACAGGGGCCGTCGTGAACACTGAAGCTTTCTTT
TRBV7-3	15	TRBJ2-3	NA	NA	CASSTGAGSTNTQYF	TGTGCCAGCAGCACTGGGGCGGGAAGCACAAATACGCAGTATTTT
TRBV5-4	17	TRBJ2-2	NA	NA	CASSPLGGAVNTGELFF	TGTGCCAGCAGCCCCTTAGGGGGGGCTGTTAACACCGGGGAGCTGTTTTTT
TRBV10-3	19	TRBJ2-3	NA	TRBD2	CAISGGGTSGRTGADTQYF	TGTGCCATCAGTGGAGGGGGCACTAGCGGGAGGACGGGCGCAGATACGCAGTATTTT
TRBV5-1	17	TRBJ2-1	NA	TRBD2	CASSPTGLAGEMNEQFF	TGCGCCAGCAGCCCTACGGGACTAGCGGGAGAAATGAATGAGCAGTTCTTC
TRBV28	13	TRBJ2-1	many	TRBD1	CASRDRGINEQFF	TGTGCCAGCCGGGACAGGGGAATCAATGAGCAGTTCTTC
TRBV25-1	13	TRBJ2-3	many	NA	CASSEFSPDTQYF	TGTGCCAGCAGTGAATTTAGCCCCGATACGCAGTATTTT
TRBV29-1	13	TRBJ1-5	NA	NA	CSVEGGGNQPQHF	TGCAGCGTTGAAGGCGGGGGCAATCAGCCCCAGCATTTT
TRBV12-3/TRBV12-4	16	TRBJ2-3	many	NA	CASSQYSGLSTDTQYF	TGTGCCAGCAGTCAATACAGCGGGCTTAGCACAGATACGCAGTATTTT
TRBV19	14	TRBJ1-5	few	TRBD1	CASSIWGQNQPQHF	TGTGCCAGTAGTATATGGGGACAGAATCAGCCCCAGCATTTT
TRBV29-1	13	TRBJ2-1	NA	TRBD1	CSVRGTAYNEQFF	TGCAGCGTCAGGGGGACAGCCTACAATGAGCAGTTCTTC
TRBV12-3/TRBV12-4	11	TRBJ1-4	NA	NA	CASSRFEKLFF	TGTGCCAGCAGCCGCTTTGAAAAACTGTTTTTT
TRBV19	16	TRBJ2-4	many	NA	CASSPRGVIAKNIQYF	TGTGCCAGTAGTCCCCGAGGAGTGATAGCCAAAAACATTCAGTACTTC
TRBV7-2	15	TRBJ1-2	many	TRBD1	CASSPRTGGSEGYTF	TGTGCCAGCAGCCCTCGGACAGGAGGCTCCGAAGGCTACACCTTC
TRBV7-3	15	TRBJ2-3	NA	NA	CASSLKGRYTDTQYF	TGTGCCAGCAGCTTAAAGGGGAGATACACAGATACGCAGTATTTT
TRBV11-3	14	TRBJ2-1	many	TRBD1	CASSLLGQGNEQFF	TGTGCCAGCAGCTTATTGGGACAGGGCAATGAGCAGTTCTTC
TRBV7-3	16	TRBJ2-2	few	TRBD1	CASSFADRGSTGELFF	TGTGCCAGCAGCTTTGCGGACAGGGGCTCCACCGGGGAGCTGTTTTTT
TRBV6-5	13	TRBJ2-3	many	NA	CASRLRGTDTQYF	TGTGCCAGCAGGCTCAGGGGAACAGATACGCAGTATTTT
TRBV19	13	TRBJ2-2	NA	TRBD1	CASTTGGGGELFF	TGTGCCAGTACGACAGGGGGCGGCGGGGAGCTGTTTTTT
TRBV7-3	14	TRBJ2-1	many	TRBD2	CASSLQAGHNEQFF	TGTGCCAGCAGCTTACAAGCGGGACACAATGAGCAGTTCTTC
TRBV5-8	15	TRBJ2-7	NA	NA	CASTSSPTTPYEQYF	TGTGCCAGCACCTCGAGTCCCACTACCCCCTACGAGCAGTACTTC
TRBV28	18	TRBJ1-1	many	TRBD1	CASSPTGQGAIWDTEAFF	TGTGCCAGCAGCCCGACGGGACAGGGGGCTATTTGGGACACTGAAGCTTTCTTT
TRBV7-2	16	TRBJ1-1	many	TRBD1	CASSSSRQGMDTEAFF	TGTGCCAGCAGCTCCTCGAGACAGGGCATGGACACTGAAGCTTTCTTT
TRBV3-1	16	TRBJ1-4	NA	NA	CASSQDQAGEYEKLFF	TGTGCCAGCAGCCAAGATCAGGCAGGGGAATATGAAAAACTGTTTTTT
TRBV19	15	TRBJ1-4	few	NA	CASSIRGATNEKLFF	TGTGCCAGTAGTATCAGAGGAGCAACTAATGAAAAACTGTTTTTT
TRBV20-1	15	TRBJ2-7	NA	TRBD2	CSASLLAGDAYEQYF	TGCAGTGCCTCACTGCTAGCGGGCGACGCCTACGAGCAGTACTTC